The 27 T cell receptor beta chains given below trace back to one sample, sequenced in a study of blood T cell repertoires in COVID-19. TCRdb's copy holds only in-frame clones and misses some; the assay was immunoSEQ multiplex PCR. The data hold more than 300,000 clones, with 88% observed a single time. The material sequenced was PBMCs or T cells enriched from blood (not recorded which). The receptors derive from a woman aged 18 to 35 who had recovered from COVID-19.

The chain employs TRBV24-1 and TRBJ1-2; D unresolved. Trimming cost V 1 base and J 9 bases, with 11 bases left between them. The CDR3 is 13 residues long. Per germline, CDR1 KGHDR and CDR2 SFDVKD. CDR3 in DNA: TGTGCCACCAGTGATTTCTCCGGGTCCCGCTACACCTTC. Translated: CATSDFSGSRYTF.

This chain uses TRBV4-3 with TRBJ1-6; TRBD1 aligns across 10 bases. The trim removed 2 bases at V and 0 bases at J, leaving 10 bases unmatched. The length of the CDR3 is 20 residues. CDR1 is LGHNA and CDR2 is YSLEER in the germline V gene. The DNA of the CDR3 is TGCGCCAGCAGCCAACAACCACCGGGACAGGGGATCTCCTATAATTCACCCCTCCACTTT. It yields the protein CASSQQPPGQGISYNSPLHF.

The chain carries TRBV19 and TRBJ1-1, with D possibly being TRBD1 (5 bases). With 7 bases removed from V and 7 bases from J, the gap between germline ends came to 10 bases. This CDR3 spans 11 amino acids. CDR1 LNHDA and CDR2 SQIVND come from the germline V gene (reference sequence). In nucleotides, the CDR3 is TGTGCCAGTAACACGGGACTTGAAGCTTTCTTT. This gives the protein CASNTGLEAFF.

CDR3 in amino acids: CASSVEGGTEAFF. The CDR3 region has the DNA TGTGCCAGCAGTGTGGAGGGAGGCACTGAAGCTTTCTTT. V gene TRBV2 combines with J gene TRBJ1-1; D not resolved. V shed 4 bases and J shed 4 bases, with 10 bases lying between them. The CDR3 spans 13 residues. The germline V gene encodes CDR1 SNHLY and CDR2 FYNNEI.

DNA of the CDR3: TGTGCCAGCAGATATGGTCCGGGACTCATATCATTCTACAATGAGCAGTTCTTC. Protein: CASRYGPGLISFYNEQFF. V and J are TRBV11-2 and TRBJ2-1; perhaps TRBD2 as D (6 bases). The germline gives CDR1 SGHAT, CDR2 FQNNGV. The CDR3 covers 18 residues. Trimming left V 6 bases short and J 3 bases short, with 24 bases between.

V and J are TRBV19 and TRBJ1-1, with TRBD1 matching over 8 bases. The germline gives CDR1 LNHDA, CDR2 SQIVND (reference sequence). CDR3 size: 15 residues. Unmatched junction bases numbered 9, after V lost 5 bases and J lost 4 bases. The CDR3 nucleotides read TGTGCCAGTAGTCACACCGACAGGGGCAGCACTGAAGCTTTCTTT. Its protein product is CASSHTDRGSTEAFF.

The V gene is TRBV3-1 (or the pseudogene TRBV3-2), the J gene TRBJ2-7; 8 bases line up with TRBD2. Looked up from germline, CDR1 is LGHDT and CDR2 is YNNKEL (reference sequence). The V gene end was trimmed by 4 bases and the J gene end by 6 bases; junction bases not matched to a gene: 20. This CDR3 has 18 amino acids. The CDR3 is CASSPLVSVGGASGEQYF. As DNA, the CDR3 is TGTGCCAGCAGCCCCTTAGTGTCTGTCGGGGGGGCCTCCGGCGAGCAGTACTTC.

The chain has TRBV7-9 and TRBJ1-1; maybe TRBD1 (6 bases). Trimming took off 5 bases at V and 4 bases at J, with 20 bases between the two ends. The CDR3 covers 16 residues. CDR1 and CDR2 from the germline V gene are SEHNR and FQNEAQ (reference sequence). This CDR3 is CASSRYTGSAGTEAFF. CDR3 bases: TGTGCCAGCAGCCGATATACAGGGAGTGCAGGCACTGAAGCTTTCTTT.

This clone was seen only a few times. The identical CDR3 is also encoded by other nucleotide sequences in the sample. This chain uses TRBV18 with TRBJ1-6; 7 bases agree with TRBD1. Looked up from germline, CDR1 is KGHSH and CDR2 is LQKENI. V lost 3 bases and J lost 4; bases outside the gene matches: 0. There are 14 residues in the CDR3. The DNA for the CDR3 is TGTGCCAGCTCACCGGGACAGTATAATTCACCCCTCCACTTT. Translation gives CASSPGQYNSPLHF. Full variable domain (outside the CDR3, taken from reference TRBV18 and TRBJ1-6): NAGVMQNPRHLVRRRGQEARLRCSPMKGHSHVYWYRQLPEEGLKFMVYLQKENIIDESGMPKERFSAEFPKEGPSILRIQQVVRGDSAAYFCASSPGQYNSPLHFGNGTRLTVT.

The rearrangement uses TRBV9 and TRBJ2-6; 9 bases map to TRBD1. Germline V lookup: CDR1 SGDLS, CDR2 YYNGEE. The CDR3 loop spans 17 amino acids. V dropped 3 bases and J dropped 0; count of bases not matched to a gene: 4. CDR3 sequence: CASSAGTGNSGANVLTF. The CDR3 DNA sequence: TGTGCCAGCAGCGCCGGGACAGGGAACTCTGGGGCCAACGTCCTGACTTTC. The variable domain in full, completed from reference TRBV9 and TRBJ2-6, reads DSGVTQTPKHLITATGQRVTLRCSPRSGDLSVYWYQQSLDQGLQFLIQYYNGEERAKGNILERFSAQQFPDLHSELNLSSLELGDSALYFCASSAGTGNSGANVLTFGAGSRLTVL.

The rearrangement uses TRBV30 and TRBJ1-1, with D perhaps TRBD1 (6 bases). This CDR3 has 13 amino acids. Germline values: CDR1 GTSNPN, CDR2 SVGIG (reference sequence). Trimming left V 4 bases short and J 1 base short, with 10 bases between. The CDR3 sequence: CAWTGTKNTEAFF. The CDR3 DNA is TGTGCCTGGACTGGGACAAAGAACACTGAAGCTTTCTTT.

The chain combines TRBV6-4 with TRBJ2-5, with 7 positions matching TRBD1. V dropped 8 bases and J dropped 6; count of bases not matched to a gene: 12. This CDR3 region has 14 residues. Germline V lookup: CDR1 MRHNA, CDR2 SNTAGT. DNA of the CDR3: TGTGCCAGCGTCGTGCAGGGGGAGCGGAAGACCCAGTACTTC. Protein sequence: CASVVQGERKTQYF.

CDR3 bases: TGTGCCAGCAGGGTACCAGGGTACGAGCAGTACTTC. Amino acid sequence: CASRVPGYEQYF. The J gene is TRBJ2-7, the V gene TRBV28; perhaps TRBD1 as D (5 bases). The CDR3 extends over 12 amino acids. V lost 6 bases and J lost 4, with 10 bases in between. The germline CDR1 and CDR2 sequences are MDHEN and SYDVKM. Full variable domain (missing parts from reference TRBV28 and TRBJ2-7): DVKVTQSSRYLVKRTGEKVFLECVQDMDHENMFWYRQDPGLGLRLIYFSYDVKMKEKGDIPEGYSVSREKKERFSLILESASTNQTSMYLCASRVPGYEQYFGPGTRLTVT.

The chain joins TRBV9 to TRBJ1-1, with 10 bases identical to TRBD1. CDR3 length: 15 amino acids. The germline V gene has CDR1 SGDLS and CDR2 YYNGEE. J lost 5 bases, V lost 4 bases, and 8 bases had no gene match. This CDR3 reads CASSPRTGGHTEAFF. In DNA form, the CDR3 reads TGTGCCAGCAGCCCCAGGACAGGGGGACATACTGAAGCTTTCTTT.

The V and J genes are TRBV9 and TRBJ1-3; D not resolved. The CDR3 runs 13 residues. V shed 2 bases and J shed 3 bases, with 6 bases lying between them. Germline V CDR1 and CDR2: SGDLS, YYNGEE. DNA for the CDR3: TGTGCCAGCAGCGTTTTGAGTGGAAACACCATATATTTT. It translates to CASSVLSGNTIYF.

V is TRBV7-2 and J is TRBJ2-3; a weak D match, TRBD2 (7 bases). The CDR3 has 15 amino acids. Germline V lookup: CDR1 SGHTA, CDR2 FQGNSA. V lost 2 bases to trimming and J lost 1 base, with 10 bases between them. This CDR3 is CASSLRGGGTDTQYF. CDR3 nucleotide sequence: TGTGCCAGCAGCTTAAGAGGGGGGGGCACAGATACGCAGTATTTT.

This clone has only one observation. The chain is built from TRBV5-1 and TRBJ2-3, with 8 bases fitting TRBD1. V lost 6 bases, J lost 3 bases, and 9 bases stayed unmatched. The CDR3 is 15 amino acids. In germline, CDR1 is SGHRS, CDR2 YFSETQ. The CDR3 nucleotides are TGCGCCAGCAAACGTGCCACAGGGGGGACAGATACGCAGTATTTT. This encodes CASKRATGGTDTQYF.

This clone was seen only once. The J gene is TRBJ1-4, the V gene TRBV30; 8 nucleotides agree with TRBD1. This CDR3 region has 15 residues. Germline-derived CDR1 and CDR2 are GTSNPN and SVGIG (reference sequence). J was trimmed by 3 bases and V by 5 bases; bases with no gene match: 8. As DNA, the CDR3 is TGTGCCTGGGAAGGACAGGGAGGTCCTAATGAAAAACTGTTTTTT. This translates into CAWEGQGGPNEKLFF.

The V call is TRBV6-5, the J call TRBJ1-2; D is perhaps TRBD1 (5 bases). V was trimmed by 5 bases and J by 8 bases, leaving 18 bases between them. The CDR3 spans 14 residues. Per germline, CDR1 MNHEY and CDR2 SVGAGI. CDR3 DNA: TGTGCCAGCAGTCGGTCCAACAGGATCGGGGGCTACACCTTC. It translates to CASSRSNRIGGYTF.

The chain uses TRBV7-2 and TRBJ2-3; 7 positions agree with TRBD2. Trimming at V came to 1 base and at J to 6 bases, leaving 10 bases not matched to a gene. CDR1 and CDR2 from the germline V gene are SGHTA and FQGNSA. The length of the CDR3 is 16 residues. The CDR3 spells CASSLVRGEWRDTQYF. CDR3 nucleotide sequence: TGTGCCAGCAGCTTAGTCCGGGGGGAATGGAGGGATACGCAGTATTTT.

The chain combines TRBV6-5 with TRBJ1-1; D is unresolved. Trimming took 2 bases from V and 1 from J, leaving 8 bases between them. CDR1 is MNHEY and CDR2 is SVGAGI in the germline V gene. The length of the CDR3 is 14 residues. CDR3 amino acids: CASSYLPGNTEAFF. Written as DNA, the CDR3 is TGTGCCAGCAGTTACCTACCCGGGAACACTGAAGCTTTCTTT.

This chain uses TRBV9 with TRBJ1-2; 8 bases agree with TRBD1. CDR1 is SGDLS and CDR2 is YYNGEE in the germline V gene. The J segment lost 7 bases and the V segment lost 4 bases, leaving 9 bases of the junction unmatched. This CDR3 has 14 amino acids. The CDR3 loop is CASSTKTGVSGYTF. The CDR3 DNA reads TGTGCCAGCAGCACCAAGACAGGGGTGAGTGGCTACACCTTC. Supplemented by reference TRBV9 and TRBJ1-2, the full variable domain reads DSGVTQTPKHLITATGQRVTLRCSPRSGDLSVYWYQQSLDQGLQFLIQYYNGEERAKGNILERFSAQQFPDLHSELNLSSLELGDSALYFCASSTKTGVSGYTFGSGTRLTVV.

The chain combines TRBV7-2 with TRBJ1-6; TRBD1 matches 8 bases. This CDR3 comprises 15 residues. J gave up 6 bases and V 4 bases, and 5 bases lay outside the gene matches. Germline V lookup: CDR1 SGHTA, CDR2 FQGNSA. CDR3 residues: CASSWEGQGNSPLHF. The CDR3 nucleotides read TGTGCCAGCAGCTGGGAAGGACAGGGTAATTCACCCCTCCACTTT.

The genes are TRBV6-5 and TRBJ1-4; D may be TRBD1 (6 bases). V lost 5 bases and J lost 4, with 11 bases in between. The CDR3 loop spans 14 amino acids. Germline CDR1 is MNHEY and CDR2 is SVGAGI. The CDR3 here is CASSHRQVNEKLFF. The CDR3 DNA follows: TGTGCCAGCAGTCATCGACAGGTTAATGAAAAACTGTTTTTT.

The V gene is TRBV5-1, the J gene TRBJ1-2; D gene ambiguous. The CDR3 loop spans 14 amino acids. CDR1 is SGHRS, CDR2 YFSETQ, per germline. V dropped 0 bases and J dropped 1 base, with 7 bases sitting between them. The CDR3 loop is CASSLDQINYGYTF. Written as DNA, the CDR3 is TGCGCCAGCAGCTTGGACCAGATTAACTATGGCTACACCTTC.

The chain carries TRBV29-1 and TRBJ1-4; the match to TRBD1 covers 7 bases. V was clipped by 6 bases and J by 7 bases; unmatched bases: 8. Germline CDR1 SQVTM, CDR2 ANQGSEA. CDR3 length: 13 residues. The CDR3 here is CSVIQGKREKLFF. The CDR3, as DNA: TGCAGCGTGATACAGGGGAAACGTGAAAAACTGTTTTTT.

V and J are TRBV15 and TRBJ1-2, with a tentative D call TRBD1 (5 bases). V gave up 0 bases and J gave up 8 bases, with 25 bases separating them. This CDR3 spans 18 amino acids. Germline CDR1 LNHNV, CDR2 YYDKDF (reference sequence). The DNA for the CDR3 is TGTGCCACCAGCAGAGATGGGAGGGAGGACCTAATAGAGGGGGGCTACACCTTC. Encoded protein: CATSRDGREDLIEGGYTF.